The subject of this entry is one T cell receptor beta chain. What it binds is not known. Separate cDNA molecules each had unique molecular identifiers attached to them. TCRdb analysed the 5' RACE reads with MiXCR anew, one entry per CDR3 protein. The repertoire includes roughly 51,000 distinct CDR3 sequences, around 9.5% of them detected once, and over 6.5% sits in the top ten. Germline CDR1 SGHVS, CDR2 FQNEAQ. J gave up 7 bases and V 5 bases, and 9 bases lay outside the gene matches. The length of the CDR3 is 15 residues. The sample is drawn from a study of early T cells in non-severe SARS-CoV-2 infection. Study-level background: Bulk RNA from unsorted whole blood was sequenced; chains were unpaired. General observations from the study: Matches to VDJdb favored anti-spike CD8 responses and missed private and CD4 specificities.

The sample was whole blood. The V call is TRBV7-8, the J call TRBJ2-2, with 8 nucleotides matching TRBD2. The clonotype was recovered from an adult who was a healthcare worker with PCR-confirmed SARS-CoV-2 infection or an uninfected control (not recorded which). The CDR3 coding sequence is TGTGCCAGCAGCCCCGGGAGCGGGAGAAGCGGGGAGCTGTTTTTT. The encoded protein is CASSPGSGRSGELFF.